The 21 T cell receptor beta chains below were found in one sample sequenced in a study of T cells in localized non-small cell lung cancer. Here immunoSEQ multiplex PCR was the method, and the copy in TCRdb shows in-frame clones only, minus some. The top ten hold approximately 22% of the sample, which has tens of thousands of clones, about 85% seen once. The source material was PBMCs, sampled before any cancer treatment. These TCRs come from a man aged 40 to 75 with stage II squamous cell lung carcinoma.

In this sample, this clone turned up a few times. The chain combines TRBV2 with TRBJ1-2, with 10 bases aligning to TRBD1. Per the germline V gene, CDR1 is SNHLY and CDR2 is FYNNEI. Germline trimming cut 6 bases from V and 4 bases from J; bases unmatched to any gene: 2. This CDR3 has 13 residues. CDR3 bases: TGTGCCAGCAGGGGGACAGGGGTCTATGGCTACACCTTC. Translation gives CASRGTGVYGYTF.

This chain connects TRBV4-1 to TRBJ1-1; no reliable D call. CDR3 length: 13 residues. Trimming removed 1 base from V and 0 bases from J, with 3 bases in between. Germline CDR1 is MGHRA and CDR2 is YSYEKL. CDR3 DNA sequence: TGCGCCAGCAGCCAAGTGATGAACACTGAAGCTTTCTTT. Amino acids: CASSQVMNTEAFF.

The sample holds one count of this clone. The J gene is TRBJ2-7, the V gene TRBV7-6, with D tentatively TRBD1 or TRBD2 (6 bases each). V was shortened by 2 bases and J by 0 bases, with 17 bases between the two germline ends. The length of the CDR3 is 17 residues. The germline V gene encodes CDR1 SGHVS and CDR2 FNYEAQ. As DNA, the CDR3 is TGTGCCAGCAGCTTACTTCCGGGGGCTGCCTTCTCCTACGAGCAGTACTTC. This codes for CASSLLPGAAFSYEQYF.

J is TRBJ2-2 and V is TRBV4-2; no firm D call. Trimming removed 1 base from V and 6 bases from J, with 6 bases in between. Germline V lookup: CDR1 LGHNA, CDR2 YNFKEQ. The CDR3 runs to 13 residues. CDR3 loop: CASSQGDAGELFF. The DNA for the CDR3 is TGTGCCAGCAGCCAAGGAGACGCCGGGGAGCTGTTTTTT.

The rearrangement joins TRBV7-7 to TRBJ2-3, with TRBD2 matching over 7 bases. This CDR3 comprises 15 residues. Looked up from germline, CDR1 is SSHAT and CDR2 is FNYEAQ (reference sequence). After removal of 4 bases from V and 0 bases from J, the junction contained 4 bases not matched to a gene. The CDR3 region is CASSSGLGSTDTQYF. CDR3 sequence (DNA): TGTGCCAGCAGCTCCGGACTAGGGAGCACAGATACGCAGTATTTT.

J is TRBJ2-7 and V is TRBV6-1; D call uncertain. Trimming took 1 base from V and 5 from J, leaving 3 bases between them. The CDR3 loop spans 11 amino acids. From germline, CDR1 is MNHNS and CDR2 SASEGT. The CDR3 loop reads CASSEVNEQYF. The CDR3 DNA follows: TGTGCCAGCAGTGAAGTGAACGAGCAGTACTTC.

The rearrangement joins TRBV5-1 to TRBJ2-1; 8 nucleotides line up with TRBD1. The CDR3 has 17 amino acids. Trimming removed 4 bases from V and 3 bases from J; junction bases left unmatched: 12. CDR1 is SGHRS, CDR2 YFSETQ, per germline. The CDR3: CASSPGAGGLYYNEQFF. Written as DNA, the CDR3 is TGCGCCAGCAGCCCCGGGGCAGGGGGCTTATACTACAATGAGCAGTTCTTC.

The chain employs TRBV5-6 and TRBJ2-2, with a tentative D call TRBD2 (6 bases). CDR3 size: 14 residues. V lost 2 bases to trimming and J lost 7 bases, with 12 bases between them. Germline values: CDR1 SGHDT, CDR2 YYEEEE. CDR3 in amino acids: CASSLGTGVGELFF. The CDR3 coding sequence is TGTGCCAGCAGCTTAGGGACGGGGGTCGGGGAGCTGTTTTTT.

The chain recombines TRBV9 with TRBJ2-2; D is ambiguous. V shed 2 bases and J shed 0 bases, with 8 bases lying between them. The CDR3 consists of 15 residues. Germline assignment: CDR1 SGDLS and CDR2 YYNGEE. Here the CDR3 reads CASSVAHSNTGELFF. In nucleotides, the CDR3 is TGTGCCAGCAGCGTGGCGCACTCGAACACCGGGGAGCTGTTTTTT.

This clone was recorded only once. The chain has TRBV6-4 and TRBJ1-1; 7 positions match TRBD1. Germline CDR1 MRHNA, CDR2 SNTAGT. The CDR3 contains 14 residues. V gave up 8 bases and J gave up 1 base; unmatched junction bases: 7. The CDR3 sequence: CASRLTGTNTEAFF. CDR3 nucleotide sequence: TGTGCCAGCCGGCTGACAGGGACGAACACTGAAGCTTTCTTT.

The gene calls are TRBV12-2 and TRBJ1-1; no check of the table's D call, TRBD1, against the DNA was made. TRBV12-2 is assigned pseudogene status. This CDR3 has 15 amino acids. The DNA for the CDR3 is TGTGCCAGCAGCCCACATAGGACAGGGAACACTGAAGCTTTCTTT. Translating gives CASSPHRTGNTEAFF.

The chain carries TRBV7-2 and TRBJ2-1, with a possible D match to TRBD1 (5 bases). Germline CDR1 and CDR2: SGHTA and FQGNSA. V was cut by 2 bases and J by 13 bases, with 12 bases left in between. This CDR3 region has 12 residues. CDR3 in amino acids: CASSLQGMYQFF. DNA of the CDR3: TGTGCCAGCAGCTTACAGGGTATGTACCAGTTCTTC.

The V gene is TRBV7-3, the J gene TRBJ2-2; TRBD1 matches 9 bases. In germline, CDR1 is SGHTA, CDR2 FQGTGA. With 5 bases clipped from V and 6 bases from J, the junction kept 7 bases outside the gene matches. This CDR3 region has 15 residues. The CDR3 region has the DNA TGTGCCAGCAGCCCGGACAGGGGCGATGCCGGGGAGCTGTTTTTT. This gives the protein CASSPDRGDAGELFF.

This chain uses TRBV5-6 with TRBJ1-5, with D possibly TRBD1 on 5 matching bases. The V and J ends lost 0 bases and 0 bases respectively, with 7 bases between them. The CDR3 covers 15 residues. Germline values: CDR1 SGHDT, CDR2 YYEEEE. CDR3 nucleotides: TGTGCCAGCAGCTTGGGACAGATTAGCAATCAGCCCCAGCATTTT. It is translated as CASSLGQISNQPQHF.

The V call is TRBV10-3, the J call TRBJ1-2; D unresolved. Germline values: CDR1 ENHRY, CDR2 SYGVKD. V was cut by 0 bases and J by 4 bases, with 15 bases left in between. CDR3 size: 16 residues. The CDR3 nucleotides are TGTGCCATCAGTGAGTCGGGAGAGGGAGGTGGCTATGGCTACACCTTC. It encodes CAISESGEGGGYGYTF.

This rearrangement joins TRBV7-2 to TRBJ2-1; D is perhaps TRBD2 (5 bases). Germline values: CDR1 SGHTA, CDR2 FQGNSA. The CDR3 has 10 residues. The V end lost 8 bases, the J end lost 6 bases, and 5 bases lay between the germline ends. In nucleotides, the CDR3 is TGTGCCAGCGGAGGCAATGAGCAGTTCTTC. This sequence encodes CASGGNEQFF. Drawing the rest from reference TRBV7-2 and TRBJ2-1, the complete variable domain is GAGVSQSPSNKVTEKGKDVELRCDPISGHTALYWYRQSLGQGLEFLIYFQGNSAPDKSGLPSDRFSAERTGGSVSTLTIQRTQQEDSAVYLCASGGNEQFFGPGTRLTVL.

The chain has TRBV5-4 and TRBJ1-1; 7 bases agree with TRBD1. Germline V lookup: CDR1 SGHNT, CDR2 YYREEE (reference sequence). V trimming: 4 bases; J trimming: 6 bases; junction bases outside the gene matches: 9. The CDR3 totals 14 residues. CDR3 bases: TGTGCCAGCAGCCCGAGAGACAGGGTAGCTGAAGCTTTCTTT. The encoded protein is CASSPRDRVAEAFF.

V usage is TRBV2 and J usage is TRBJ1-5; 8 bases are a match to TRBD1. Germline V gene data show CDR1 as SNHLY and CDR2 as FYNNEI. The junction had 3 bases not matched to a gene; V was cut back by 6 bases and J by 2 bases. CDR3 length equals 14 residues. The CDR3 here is CASSLDRGNQPQHF. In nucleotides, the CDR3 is TGTGCCAGCAGCCTGGACAGGGGCAATCAGCCCCAGCATTTT.

CDR3 in amino acids: CASRLTGSTDTQYF. The CDR3 nucleotides are TGTGCCAGCAGACTAACAGGGAGCACAGATACGCAGTATTTT. The chain recombines TRBV28 with TRBJ2-3; D is possibly TRBD1 (6 bases). The CDR3 length is 14 residues. Trimming pared 6 bases from V and 0 bases from J, leaving 10 bases between. Germline V gene data show CDR1 as MDHEN and CDR2 as SYDVKM.

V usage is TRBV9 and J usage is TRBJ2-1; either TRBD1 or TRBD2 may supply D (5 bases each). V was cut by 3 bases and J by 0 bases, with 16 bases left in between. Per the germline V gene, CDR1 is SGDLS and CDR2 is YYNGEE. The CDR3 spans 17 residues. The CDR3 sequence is CASSGAGTPFSYNEQFF. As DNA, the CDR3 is TGTGCCAGCAGCGGCGCCGGGACCCCCTTCTCCTACAATGAGCAGTTCTTC. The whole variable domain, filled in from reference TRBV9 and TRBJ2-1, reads DSGVTQTPKHLITATGQRVTLRCSPRSGDLSVYWYQQSLDQGLQFLIQYYNGEERAKGNILERFSAQQFPDLHSELNLSSLELGDSALYFCASSGAGTPFSYNEQFFGPGTRLTVL.

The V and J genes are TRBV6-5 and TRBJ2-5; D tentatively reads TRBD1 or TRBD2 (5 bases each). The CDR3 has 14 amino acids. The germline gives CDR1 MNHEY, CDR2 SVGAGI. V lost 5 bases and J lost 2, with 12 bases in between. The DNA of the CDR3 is TGTGCCAGCAGTAACGGGGACGGGCAAGAGACCCAGTACTTC. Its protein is CASSNGDGQETQYF.